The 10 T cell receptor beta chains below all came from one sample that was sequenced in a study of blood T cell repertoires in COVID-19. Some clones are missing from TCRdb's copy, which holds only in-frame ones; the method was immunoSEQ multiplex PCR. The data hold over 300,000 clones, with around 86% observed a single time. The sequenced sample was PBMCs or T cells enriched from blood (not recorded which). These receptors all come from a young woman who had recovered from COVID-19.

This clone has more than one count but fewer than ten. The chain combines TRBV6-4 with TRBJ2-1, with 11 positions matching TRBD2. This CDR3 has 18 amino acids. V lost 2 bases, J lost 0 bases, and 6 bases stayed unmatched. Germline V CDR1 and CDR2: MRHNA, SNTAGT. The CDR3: CASSDQAGLAGSYNEQFF. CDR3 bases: TGTGCCAGCAGTGACCAGGCAGGACTAGCGGGCTCCTACAATGAGCAGTTCTTC.

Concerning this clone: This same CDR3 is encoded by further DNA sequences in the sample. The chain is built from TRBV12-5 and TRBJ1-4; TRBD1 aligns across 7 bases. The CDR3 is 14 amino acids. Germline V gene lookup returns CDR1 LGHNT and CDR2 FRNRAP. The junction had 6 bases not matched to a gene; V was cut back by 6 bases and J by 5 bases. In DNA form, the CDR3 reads TGTGCTAGTGGCCCGGGACAGAACAATGAAAAACTGTTTTTT. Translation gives CASGPGQNNEKLFF.

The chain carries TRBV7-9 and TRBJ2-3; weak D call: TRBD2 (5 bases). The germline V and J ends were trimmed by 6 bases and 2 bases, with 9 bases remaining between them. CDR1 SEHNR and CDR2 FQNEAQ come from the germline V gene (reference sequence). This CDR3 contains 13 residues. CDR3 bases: TGTGCCAGCAGTTGGGAGAACACAGATACGCAGTATTTT. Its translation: CASSWENTDTQYF.

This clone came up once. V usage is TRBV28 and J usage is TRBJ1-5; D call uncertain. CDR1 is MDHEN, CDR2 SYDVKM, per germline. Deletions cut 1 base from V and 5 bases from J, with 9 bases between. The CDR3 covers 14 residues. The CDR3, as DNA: TGTGCCAGCAGTTTATTGCAGCGAGATCAGCCCCAGCATTTT. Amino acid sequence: CASSLLQRDQPQHF.

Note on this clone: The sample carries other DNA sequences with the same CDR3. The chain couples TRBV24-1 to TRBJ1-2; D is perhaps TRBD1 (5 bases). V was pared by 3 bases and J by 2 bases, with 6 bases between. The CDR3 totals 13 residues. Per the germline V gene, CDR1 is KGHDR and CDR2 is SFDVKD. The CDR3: CATSDRQNYGYTF. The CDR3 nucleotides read TGTGCCACCAGTGATAGACAGAACTATGGCTACACCTTC.

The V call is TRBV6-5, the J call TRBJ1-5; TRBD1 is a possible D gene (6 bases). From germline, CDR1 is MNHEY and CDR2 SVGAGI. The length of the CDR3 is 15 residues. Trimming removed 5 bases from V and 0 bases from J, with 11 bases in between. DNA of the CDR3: TGTGCCAGCAGTCGTGGACAGAATAGCAATCAGCCCCAGCATTTT. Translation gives CASSRGQNSNQPQHF.

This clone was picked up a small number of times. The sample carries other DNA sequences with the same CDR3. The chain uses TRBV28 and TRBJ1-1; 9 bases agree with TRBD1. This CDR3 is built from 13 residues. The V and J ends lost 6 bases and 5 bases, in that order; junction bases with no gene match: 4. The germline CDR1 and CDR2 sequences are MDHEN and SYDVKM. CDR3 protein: CASRLTGGTEAFF. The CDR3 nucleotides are TGTGCCAGCAGGTTGACAGGGGGTACTGAAGCTTTCTTT.

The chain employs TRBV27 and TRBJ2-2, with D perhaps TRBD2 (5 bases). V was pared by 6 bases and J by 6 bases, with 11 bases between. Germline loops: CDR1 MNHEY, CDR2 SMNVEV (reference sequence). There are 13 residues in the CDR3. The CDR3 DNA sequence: TGTGCCAGCAGGGGTGGGCGGGCCGGGGAGCTGTTTTTT. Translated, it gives CASRGGRAGELFF.

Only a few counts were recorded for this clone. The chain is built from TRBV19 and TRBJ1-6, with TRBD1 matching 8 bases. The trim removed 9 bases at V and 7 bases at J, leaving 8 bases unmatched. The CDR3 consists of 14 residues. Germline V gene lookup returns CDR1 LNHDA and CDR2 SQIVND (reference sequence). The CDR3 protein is CASKTTGENSPLHF. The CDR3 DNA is TGTGCCAGCAAGACGACAGGGGAAAATTCACCCCTCCACTTT. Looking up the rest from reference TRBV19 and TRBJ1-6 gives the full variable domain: DGGITQSPKYLFRKEGQNVTLSCEQNLNHDAMYWYRQDPGQGLRLIYYSQIVNDFQKGDIAEGYSVSREKKESFPLTVTSAQKNPTAFYLCASKTTGENSPLHFGNGTRLTVT.

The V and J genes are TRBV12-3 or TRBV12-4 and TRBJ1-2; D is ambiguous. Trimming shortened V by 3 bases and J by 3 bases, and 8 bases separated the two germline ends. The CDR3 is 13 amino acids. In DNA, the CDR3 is TGTGCCAGCAGTTTCGGCGGCTACTATGGCTACACCTTC. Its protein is CASSFGGYYGYTF.